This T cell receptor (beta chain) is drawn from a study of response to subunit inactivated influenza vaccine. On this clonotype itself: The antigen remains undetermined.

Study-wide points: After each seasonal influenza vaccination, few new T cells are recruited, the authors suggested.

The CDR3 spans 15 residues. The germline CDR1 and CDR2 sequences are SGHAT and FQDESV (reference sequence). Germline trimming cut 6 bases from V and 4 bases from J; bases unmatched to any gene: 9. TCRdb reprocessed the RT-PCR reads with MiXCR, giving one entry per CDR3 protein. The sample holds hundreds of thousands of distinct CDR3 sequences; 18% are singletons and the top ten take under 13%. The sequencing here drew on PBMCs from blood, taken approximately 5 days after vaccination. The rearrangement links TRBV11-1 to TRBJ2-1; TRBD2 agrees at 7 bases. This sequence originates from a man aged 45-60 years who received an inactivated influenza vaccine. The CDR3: CASSPKRREYNEQFF. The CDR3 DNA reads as TGTGCCAGCAGTCCAAAGAGGCGGGAGTACAATGAGCAGTTCTTC.